This T cell receptor beta chain was retrieved from a study of blood T cell repertoires in COVID-19. J lost 8 bases, V lost 5 bases, and 7 bases had no gene match. The CDR3 loop spans 15 amino acids. Per germline, CDR1 SGHAT and CDR2 FQNNGV. In the authors' methods: Scientists estimated how many nucleated cells there were by amplifying reference gene primers. Clones were sequenced by immunoSEQ multiplex PCR, and TCRdb holds only the in-frame ones, with some missing. The DNA was the basis for D and trimming; V, J and clone size are from that table. The sample has more than 400,000 clones; about 90% are singletons.

The sequencing sample was made of PBMCs or T cells enriched from blood (not recorded which). The receptor comes from a woman aged 18-29 years who had recovered from COVID-19. The chain joins TRBV11-2 to TRBJ2-1, with 12 positions matching TRBD2. The CDR3 protein is CASSPSGGATDEQFF. The CDR3 DNA reads as TGTGCCAGCAGCCCTAGCGGGGGGGCGACCGATGAGCAGTTCTTC.